The sequence of this T cell receptor (beta chain) was determined in a study of T cell responses to AZD1222 COVID-19 vaccine. Overall study findings and caveats: In a largely white British group with more females than males, clonal diversity was possibly underestimated. Repertoires were sampled only after the peak T cell response. Elevations in Spike-specific TCR breadth and depth followed administration of two AZD1222 doses.

Points on this clone: Its target is not known.

CDR1 and CDR2 from the germline V gene are MGHDK and SYGVNS. V dropped 6 bases and J dropped 4 bases, with 12 bases sitting between them. The CDR3 loop spans 13 amino acids. Profiling relied on immunoSEQ multiplex PCR, and the TCRdb table lists in-frame clones only, not all of them. The table has around 160,000 clones, roughly 89% seen once. The chain has TRBV25-1 and TRBJ1-2, with unresolved D. The source material was peripheral blood, sampled on day 0 of AZD1222 vaccination. The sequence was obtained from an adult in good health. The CDR3 reads CASRGTVVYGYTF. CDR3 bases: TGTGCCAGCAGGGGTACAGTGGTCTATGGCTACACCTTC.